Following are 13 T cell receptor beta chains from one sample sequenced in a study of Graves' ophthalmopathy and Graves' hyperthyroidism. RNA transcripts served as template for amplifying TCR beta CDR3 sequences. An initial RT-PCR round employing HTBI primers preceded a second-round multiplex PCR. TCRdb processed the multiplex PCR reads anew with MiXCR; each CDR3 protein has one entry. Counted here are hundreds of thousands of distinct CDR3 sequences, over 40% occurring once; the ten biggest clones make up over 2.5%. Source material: peripheral blood. The receptors come from an adult man with Graves' ophthalmopathy.

As for this clonotype: A clone one base away is much larger, so this may be a read error. This chain uses TRBV2 with TRBJ2-2, with D maybe TRBD2 (6 bases). CDR3 length: 15 amino acids. Looked up from germline, CDR1 is SNHLY and CDR2 is FYNNEI. This CDR3 is CASSDGSGHTGGLFF. CDR3 bases: TGTGCCAGCAGTGACGGTAGTGGTCACACCGGGGGGCTGTTTTTT. Drawing the rest from reference TRBV2 and TRBJ2-2, the complete variable domain is EPEVTQTPSHQVTQMGQEVILRCVPISNHLYFYWYRQILGQKVEFLVSFYNNEISEKSEIFDDQFSVERPDGSNFTLKIRSTKLEDSAMYFCASSDGSGHTGGLFFGEGSRLTVL.

The CDR3 is CASSAVGSQETQYF. As DNA, the CDR3 is TGTGCCAGCAGTGCAGTGGGGAGCCAAGAGACCCAGTACTTC. The chain links TRBV3-1 to TRBJ2-5; D possibly corresponds to TRBD2 (5 bases). CDR3 length: 14 amino acids. V was cut by 6 bases and J by 1 base, with 12 bases left in between. Germline assignment: CDR1 LGHDT and CDR2 YNNKEL (reference sequence).

This clonotype was seen repeatedly, ten times or more. The V gene is TRBV11-2, the J gene TRBJ2-5; no reliable D call. The CDR3 extends over 13 amino acids. V was pared by 1 base and J by 7 bases, with 10 bases between. Germline CDR1 and CDR2: SGHAT and FQNNGV. The DNA of the CDR3 is TGTGCCAGCAGCTTAGGGACCTTACGGACCCAGTACTTC. It encodes CASSLGTLRTQYF.

This clonotype was counted many times. The gene calls are TRBV19 and TRBJ1-2; D not resolved. V shed 6 bases and J shed 5 bases, with 13 bases lying between them. Germline V CDR1 and CDR2: LNHDA, SQIVND (reference sequence). The CDR3 consists of 13 residues. This chain's CDR3 is CASRATGAYGYTF. In DNA, the CDR3 is TGTGCCAGTAGGGCTACCGGAGCATATGGCTACACCTTC. Together with reference TRBV19 and TRBJ1-2, the CDR3 gives the full variable domain: DGGITQSPKYLFRKEGQNVTLSCEQNLNHDAMYWYRQDPGQGLRLIYYSQIVNDFQKGDIAEGYSVSREKKESFPLTVTSAQKNPTAFYLCASRATGAYGYTFGSGTRLTVV.

The rearrangement joins TRBV15 to TRBJ1-5; no clear D. This CDR3 is built from 14 residues. Germline CDR1 reads LNHNV; CDR2 reads YYDKDF (reference sequence). The ends were cut back, 10 bases at V and 6 bases at J, with 19 bases in the middle. CDR3 in amino acids: CASSPGIEAQPQHF. CDR3 sequence (DNA): TGTGCCAGCAGTCCGGGAATTGAGGCTCAGCCCCAGCATTTT.

In regard to this clonotype: A much larger clone differs from this one at a single base, so this may be a read error. The gene calls are TRBV4-1 and TRBJ2-7; 7 positions agree with TRBD1. This CDR3 comprises 15 residues. Germline V CDR1 and CDR2: MGHRA, YSYEKL. CDR3 residues: CASGHLGQSPYEQYF. The DNA of the CDR3 is TGCGCCAGCGGCCACTTGGGACAGTCTCCCTACGAGCAGTACTTC.

This rearrangement joins TRBV25-1 to TRBJ2-7, with 9 positions matching TRBD1. The ends lost 2 bases at V and 6 bases at J; junction bases unmatched: 8. CDR3 length equals 15 residues. CDR1 and CDR2 from the germline V gene are MGHDK and SYGVNS. The CDR3 coding sequence is TGTGCCAGCAGTGAACGGGGGACAGGGAAAATCGAGCAGTACTTC. As protein: CASSERGTGKIEQYF.

This clonotype was seen repeatedly, ten times or more. The CDR3 spells CASSLPGLETQYF. The DNA of the CDR3 is TGTGCCAGCAGCTTGCCGGGACTCGAGACCCAGTACTTC. The rearrangement links TRBV5-8 to TRBJ2-5, with D perhaps matching TRBD2 (6 bases). Germline-derived CDR1 and CDR2 are SGHTS and YDEGEE. The CDR3 has 13 amino acids. V was trimmed by 1 base and J by 5 bases, leaving 9 bases between them.

This clonotype was seen repeatedly, ten times or more. In DNA, the CDR3 is TGCAGCGTAGCGGGACAGCTGGGGTCTGGTACTGAAGCTTTCTTT. This codes for CSVAGQLGSGTEAFF. The chain links TRBV29-1 to TRBJ1-1, with 7 bases matching TRBD1. V shed 6 bases and J 5 bases; nucleotides not matched to a gene: 15. Per germline, CDR1 SQVTM and CDR2 ANQGSEA. This CDR3 has 15 amino acids.

The rearrangement uses TRBV27 and TRBJ1-3, with D unresolved. Germline-derived CDR1 and CDR2 are MNHEY and SMNVEV (reference sequence). V was trimmed by 3 bases and J by 0 bases, leaving 6 bases between them. This CDR3 is 14 amino acids long. The DNA of the CDR3 is TGTGCCAGCAGTTTTGCCAGCTCTGGAAACACCATATATTTT. This sequence encodes CASSFASSGNTIYF.

This clonotype was detected a few times. The junction departs from the called germline gene at one end, perhaps through a read error. The chain carries TRBV10-3 and TRBJ2-5; TRBD1 matches at 7 bases. The CDR3 totals 13 residues. Germline assignment: CDR1 ENHRY and CDR2 SYGVKD. The CDR3 DNA follows: TGTGCCAGCAGTGAAAAGGACAGGTTGCCCCAGTACTTC. This translates into CASSEKDRLPQYF.

Regarding this clonotype: The junction departs from germline at one end; a sequencing error may be responsible. CDR3 bases: TGTGTCAGCGGGGGACTAGCGGGGTTGGAGCAGTACTTC. This gives the protein CVSGGLAGLEQYF. J is TRBJ2-7 and V is TRBV25-1; TRBD2 agrees at 13 bases. This CDR3 has 13 amino acids. Per germline, CDR1 MGHDK and CDR2 SYGVNS.

The gene calls are TRBV24-1 and TRBJ2-5; D is perhaps TRBD1 (5 bases). The CDR3 has 15 amino acids. CDR1 and CDR2 from the germline V gene are KGHDR and SFDVKD. With 5 bases removed from V and 2 bases from J, the gap between germline ends came to 14 bases. The chain's CDR3 is CATSGQQDTQETQYF. Written as DNA, the CDR3 is TGTGCCACCAGTGGTCAACAGGACACACAAGAGACCCAGTACTTC.